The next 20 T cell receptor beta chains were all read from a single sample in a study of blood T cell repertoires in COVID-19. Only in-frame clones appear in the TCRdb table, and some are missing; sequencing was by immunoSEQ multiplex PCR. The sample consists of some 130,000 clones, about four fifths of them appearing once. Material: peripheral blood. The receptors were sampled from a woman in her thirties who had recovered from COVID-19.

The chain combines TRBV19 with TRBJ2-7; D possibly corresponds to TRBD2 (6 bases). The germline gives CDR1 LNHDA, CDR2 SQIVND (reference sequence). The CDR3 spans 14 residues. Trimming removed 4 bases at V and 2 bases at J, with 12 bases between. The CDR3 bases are TGTGCCAGTAGTAGAGGTGGAGGGACCTACGAGCAGTACTTC. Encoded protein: CASSRGGGTYEQYF.

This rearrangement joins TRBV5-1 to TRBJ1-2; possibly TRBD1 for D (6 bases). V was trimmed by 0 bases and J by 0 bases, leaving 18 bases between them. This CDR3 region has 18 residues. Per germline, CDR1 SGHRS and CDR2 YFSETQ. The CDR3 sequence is CASSLGLRQGLANYGYTF. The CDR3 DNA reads TGCGCCAGCAGCTTGGGATTGCGGCAGGGGCTGGCTAACTATGGCTACACCTTC. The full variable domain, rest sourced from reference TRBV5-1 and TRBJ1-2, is KAGVTQTPRYLIKTRGQQVTLSCSPISGHRSVSWYQQTPGQGLQFLFEYFSETQRNKGNFPGRFSGRQFSNSRSEMNVSTLELGDSALYLCASSLGLRQGLANYGYTFGSGTRLTVV.

In DNA, the CDR3 is TGTGCCAGTAGTATACTCACAGCAACTAATGAAAAACTGTTTTTT. This gives the protein CASSILTATNEKLFF. The J gene is TRBJ1-4, the V gene TRBV19; D remains ambiguous. Germline V gives CDR1 LNHDA, CDR2 SQIVND (reference sequence). The V and J ends lost 2 bases and 0 bases respectively, with 7 bases between them. The CDR3 length is 15 residues. Complete variable domain (other parts from reference TRBV19 and TRBJ1-4): DGGITQSPKYLFRKEGQNVTLSCEQNLNHDAMYWYRQDPGQGLRLIYYSQIVNDFQKGDIAEGYSVSREKKESFPLTVTSAQKNPTAFYLCASSILTATNEKLFFGSGTQLSVL.

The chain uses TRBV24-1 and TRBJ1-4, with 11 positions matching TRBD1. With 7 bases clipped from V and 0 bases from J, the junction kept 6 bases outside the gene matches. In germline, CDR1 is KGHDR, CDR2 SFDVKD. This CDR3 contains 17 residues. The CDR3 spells CATRDRGRLPTNEKLFF. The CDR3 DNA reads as TGTGCCACCAGGGACAGGGGGCGATTACCAACTAATGAAAAACTGTTTTTT.

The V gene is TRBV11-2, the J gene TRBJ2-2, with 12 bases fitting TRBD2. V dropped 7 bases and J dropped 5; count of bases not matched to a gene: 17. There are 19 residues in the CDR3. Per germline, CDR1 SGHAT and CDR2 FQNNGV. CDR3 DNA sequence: TGTGCCAGCACAGACAGGGGATTACTAGCGGGAGGTTATACCGGGGAGCTGTTTTTT. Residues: CASTDRGLLAGGYTGELFF.

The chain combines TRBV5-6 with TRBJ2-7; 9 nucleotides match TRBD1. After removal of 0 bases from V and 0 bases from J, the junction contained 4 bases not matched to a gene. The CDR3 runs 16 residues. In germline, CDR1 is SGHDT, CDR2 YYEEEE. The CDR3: CASSLDRGPYSYEQYF. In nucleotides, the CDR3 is TGTGCCAGCAGCTTGGACAGGGGGCCATACTCCTACGAGCAGTACTTC.

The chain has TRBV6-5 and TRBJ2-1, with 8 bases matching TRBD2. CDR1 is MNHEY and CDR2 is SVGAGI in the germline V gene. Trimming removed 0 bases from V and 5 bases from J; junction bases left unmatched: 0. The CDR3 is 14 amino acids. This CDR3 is CASSYSGLDNEQFF. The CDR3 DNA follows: TGTGCCAGCAGTTACTCGGGACTAGACAATGAGCAGTTCTTC.

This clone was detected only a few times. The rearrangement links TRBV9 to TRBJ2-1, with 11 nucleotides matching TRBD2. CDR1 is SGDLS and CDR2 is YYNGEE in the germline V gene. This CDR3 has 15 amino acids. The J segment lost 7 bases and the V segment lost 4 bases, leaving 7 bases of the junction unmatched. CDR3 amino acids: CASSSLAGALNEQFF. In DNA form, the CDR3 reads TGTGCCAGCAGCTCACTAGCGGGAGCTTTGAATGAGCAGTTCTTC.

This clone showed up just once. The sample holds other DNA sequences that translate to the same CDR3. The CDR3 nucleotides read TGTGCCAGCTCACCGGGACTAGCGGGGGGCACAGATACGCAGTATTTT. Its protein product is CASSPGLAGGTDTQYF. The chain combines TRBV18 with TRBJ2-3, with 14 bases aligning to TRBD2. With 3 bases clipped from V and 1 base from J, the junction kept 0 bases outside the gene matches. This CDR3 region has 16 residues. Per the germline V gene, CDR1 is KGHSH and CDR2 is LQKENI. Using reference TRBV18 and TRBJ2-3 for the parts outside the CDR3, the full variable domain is NAGVMQNPRHLVRRRGQEARLRCSPMKGHSHVYWYRQLPEEGLKFMVYLQKENIIDESGMPKERFSAEFPKEGPSILRIQQVVRGDSAAYFCASSPGLAGGTDTQYFGPGTRLTVL.

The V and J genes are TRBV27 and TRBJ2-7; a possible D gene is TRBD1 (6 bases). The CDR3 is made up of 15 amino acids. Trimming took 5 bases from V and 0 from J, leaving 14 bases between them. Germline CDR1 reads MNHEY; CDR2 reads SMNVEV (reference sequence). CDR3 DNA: TGTGCCAGCAGTCGGACAGCCGGTGGCTCCTACGAGCAGTACTTC. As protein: CASSRTAGGSYEQYF.

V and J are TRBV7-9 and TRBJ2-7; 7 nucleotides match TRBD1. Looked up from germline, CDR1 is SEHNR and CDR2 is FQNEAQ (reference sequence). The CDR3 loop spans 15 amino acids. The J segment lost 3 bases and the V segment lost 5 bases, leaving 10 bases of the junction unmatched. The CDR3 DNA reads TGTGCCAGCAGCCGGGCCGGGACAGCGAACTACGAGCAGTACTTC. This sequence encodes CASSRAGTANYEQYF.

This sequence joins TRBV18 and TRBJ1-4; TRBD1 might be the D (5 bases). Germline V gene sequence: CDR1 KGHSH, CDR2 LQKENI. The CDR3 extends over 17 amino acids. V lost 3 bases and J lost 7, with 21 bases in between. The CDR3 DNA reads TGTGCCAGCTCACCCTCGTTGGGGCGAACCCCACTTGAAAAACTGTTTTTT. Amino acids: CASSPSLGRTPLEKLFF.

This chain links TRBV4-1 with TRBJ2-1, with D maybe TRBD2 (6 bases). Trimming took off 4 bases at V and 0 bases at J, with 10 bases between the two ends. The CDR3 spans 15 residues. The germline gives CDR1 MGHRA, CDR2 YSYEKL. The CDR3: CASSLPTSSYNEQFF. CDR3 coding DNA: TGCGCCAGCAGCCTACCGACTAGCTCCTACAATGAGCAGTTCTTC.

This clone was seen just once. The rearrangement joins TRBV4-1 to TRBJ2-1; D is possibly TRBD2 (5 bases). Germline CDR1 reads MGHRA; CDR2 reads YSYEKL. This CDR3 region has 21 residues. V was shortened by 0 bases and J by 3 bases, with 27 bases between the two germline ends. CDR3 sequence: CASSQDWSRWMRVVNYNEQFF. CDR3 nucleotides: TGCGCCAGCAGCCAAGATTGGAGCAGATGGATGAGGGTCGTTAACTACAATGAGCAGTTCTTC.

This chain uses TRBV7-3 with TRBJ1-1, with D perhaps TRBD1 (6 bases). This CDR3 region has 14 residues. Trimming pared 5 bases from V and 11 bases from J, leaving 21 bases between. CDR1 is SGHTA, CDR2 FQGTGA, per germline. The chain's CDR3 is CASSKGSGGREAFF. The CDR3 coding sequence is TGTGCCAGCAGCAAAGGTTCTGGGGGCAGGGAGGCTTTCTTT.

The CDR3 DNA follows: TGCGCCAGCAGAGGAGGACTTCCAGCGAACAATGAGCAGTTCTTC. Translation gives CASRGGLPANNEQFF. The chain carries TRBV5-1 and TRBJ2-1; weak D call: TRBD2 (5 bases). This CDR3 is 15 amino acids long. CDR1 is SGHRS, CDR2 YFSETQ, per germline. V lost 5 bases and J 5 bases, leaving 17 bases between the germline ends. Combining the CDR3 with reference TRBV5-1 and TRBJ2-1 gives the whole variable domain KAGVTQTPRYLIKTRGQQVTLSCSPISGHRSVSWYQQTPGQGLQFLFEYFSETQRNKGNFPGRFSGRQFSNSRSEMNVSTLELGDSALYLCASRGGLPANNEQFFGPGTRLTVL.

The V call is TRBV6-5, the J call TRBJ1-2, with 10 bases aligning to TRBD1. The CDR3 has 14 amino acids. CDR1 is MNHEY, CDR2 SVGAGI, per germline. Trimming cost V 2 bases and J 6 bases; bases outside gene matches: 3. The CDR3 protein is CASSYGGTGDGYTF. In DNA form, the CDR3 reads TGTGCCAGCAGTTACGGCGGGACAGGGGATGGCTACACCTTC.

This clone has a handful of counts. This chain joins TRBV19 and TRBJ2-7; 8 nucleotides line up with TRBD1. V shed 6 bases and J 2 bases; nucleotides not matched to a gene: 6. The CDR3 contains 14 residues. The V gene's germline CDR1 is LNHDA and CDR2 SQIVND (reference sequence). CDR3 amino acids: CASRTTGDPYEQYF. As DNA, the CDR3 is TGTGCCAGTAGGACGACAGGGGATCCCTACGAGCAGTACTTC.

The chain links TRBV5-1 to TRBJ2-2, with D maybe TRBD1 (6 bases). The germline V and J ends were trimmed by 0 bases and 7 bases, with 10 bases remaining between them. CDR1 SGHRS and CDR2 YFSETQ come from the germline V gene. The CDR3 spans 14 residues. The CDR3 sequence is CASSLDGGGGELFF. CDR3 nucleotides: TGCGCCAGCAGCTTGGATGGGGGCGGCGGGGAGCTGTTTTTT. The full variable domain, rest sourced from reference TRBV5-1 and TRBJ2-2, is KAGVTQTPRYLIKTRGQQVTLSCSPISGHRSVSWYQQTPGQGLQFLFEYFSETQRNKGNFPGRFSGRQFSNSRSEMNVSTLELGDSALYLCASSLDGGGGELFFGEGSRLTVL.

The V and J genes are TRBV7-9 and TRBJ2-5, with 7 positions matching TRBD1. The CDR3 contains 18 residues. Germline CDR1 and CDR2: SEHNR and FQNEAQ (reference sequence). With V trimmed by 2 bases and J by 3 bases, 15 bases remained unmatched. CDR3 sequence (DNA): TGTGCCAGCAGCTTATCCAGACAGGGTAGATGGAACGAAGAGACCCAGTACTTC. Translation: CASSLSRQGRWNEETQYF.